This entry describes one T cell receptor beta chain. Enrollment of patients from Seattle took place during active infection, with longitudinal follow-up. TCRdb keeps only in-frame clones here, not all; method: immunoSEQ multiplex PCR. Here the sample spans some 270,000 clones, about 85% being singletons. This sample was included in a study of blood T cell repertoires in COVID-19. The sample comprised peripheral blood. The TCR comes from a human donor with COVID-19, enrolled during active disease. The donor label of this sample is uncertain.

The CDR3 DNA follows: TGTGCCAGCAGCGATCCCGGGACAGGGACCGGCAATTCACCCCTCCACTTT. Amino acid sequence: CASSDPGTGTGNSPLHF. J is TRBJ1-6 and V is TRBV6-2 or TRBV6-3; 9 positions agree with TRBD1. V was clipped by 6 bases and J by 7 bases; unmatched bases: 13. Germline-derived CDR1 and CDR2 are MNHEY and SVGEGT. This CDR3 region has 17 residues.